The clone carrying this T cell receptor beta chain showed up many times. Its antigen is still unknown. Time point defined: newly diagnosed GD, antithyroid drugs for less than 3 months. Isolated PBMC RNA provided the starting material for the TCR library. The data were taken from a study of regulatory T cells in long-lasting Graves disease. As for the study in general: Patients with new Graves' disease had used antithyroid drugs below 3 months. The study, taken as a whole, reports: Persistent disease samples used TRBV28, TRBJ1-2 and TRBJ2-5 preferentially.

For TCR beta, libraries came from iRepertoire HTBI primers and Arm-PCR of CDR3 regions. TCRdb itself ran the multiplex PCR reads through MiXCR, one entry per CDR3 protein. The data contain a few hundred thousand distinct CDR3 sequences, approximately 16% of them singletons. Germline assignment: CDR1 SGHVS and CDR2 FQNEAQ. Trimming took 2 bases from V and 4 from J, leaving 18 bases between them. There are 16 residues in the CDR3. The same specimen was also included in a second study, on T cells in Graves' hyperthyroidism and ophthalmopathy. This second study notes: In the blood, most expanded thyroid clonotypes above 0.001 appeared as well.

The specimen was peripheral blood mononuclear cells (PBMCs), collected at new diagnosis, from a patient treated with antithyroid drugs. The TCR comes from a woman aged 40 to 49 with Graves disease. The rearrangement joins TRBV7-8 to TRBJ2-7, with a tentative D call TRBD1 (5 bases). The DNA of the CDR3 is TGTGCCAGCAGCTTATTCCGGGCAGGGCTTGGTTACGAGCAGTACTTC. Protein product: CASSLFRAGLGYEQYF.